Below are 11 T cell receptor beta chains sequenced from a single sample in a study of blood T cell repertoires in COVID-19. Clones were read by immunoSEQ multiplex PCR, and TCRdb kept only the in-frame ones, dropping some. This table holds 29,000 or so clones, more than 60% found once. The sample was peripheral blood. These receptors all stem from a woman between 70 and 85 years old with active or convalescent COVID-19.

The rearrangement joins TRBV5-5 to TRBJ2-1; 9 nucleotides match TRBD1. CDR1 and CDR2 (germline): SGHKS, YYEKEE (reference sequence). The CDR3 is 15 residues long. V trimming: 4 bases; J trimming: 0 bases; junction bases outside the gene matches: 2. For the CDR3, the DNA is TGTGCCAGCAGCAAGACAGGGGGCTCCTACAATGAGCAGTTCTTC. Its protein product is CASSKTGGSYNEQFF.

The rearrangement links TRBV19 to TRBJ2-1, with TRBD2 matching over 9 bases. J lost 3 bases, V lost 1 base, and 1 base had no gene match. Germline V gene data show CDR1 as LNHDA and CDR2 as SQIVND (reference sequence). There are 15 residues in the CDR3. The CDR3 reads CASSIGGGDYNEQFF. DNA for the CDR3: TGTGCCAGTAGTATAGGCGGGGGGGACTACAATGAGCAGTTCTTC.

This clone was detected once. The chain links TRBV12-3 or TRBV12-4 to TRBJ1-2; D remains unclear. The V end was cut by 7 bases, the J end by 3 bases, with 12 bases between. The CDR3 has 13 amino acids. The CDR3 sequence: CASTEDIYYGYTF. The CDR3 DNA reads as TGTGCCAGCACCGAAGACATATACTATGGCTACACCTTC.

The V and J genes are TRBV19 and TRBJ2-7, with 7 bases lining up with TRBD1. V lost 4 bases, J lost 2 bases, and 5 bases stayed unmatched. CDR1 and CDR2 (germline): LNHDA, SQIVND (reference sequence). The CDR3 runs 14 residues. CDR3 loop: CASSTWDSPYEQYF. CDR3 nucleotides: TGTGCCAGTAGTACTTGGGACAGCCCCTACGAGCAGTACTTC.

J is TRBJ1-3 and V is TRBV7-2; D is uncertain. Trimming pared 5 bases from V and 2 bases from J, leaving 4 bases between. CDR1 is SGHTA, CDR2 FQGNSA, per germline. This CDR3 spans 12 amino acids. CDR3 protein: CASSTTGNTIYF. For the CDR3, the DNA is TGTGCCAGCAGCACAACTGGAAACACCATATATTTT.

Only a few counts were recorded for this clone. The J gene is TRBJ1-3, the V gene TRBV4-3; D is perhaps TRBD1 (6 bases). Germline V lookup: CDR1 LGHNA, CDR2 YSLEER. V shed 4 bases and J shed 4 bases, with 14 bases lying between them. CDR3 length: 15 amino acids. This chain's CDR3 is CASSPQGTGGNTIYF. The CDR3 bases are TGCGCCAGCAGCCCCCAGGGGACGGGGGGAAACACCATATATTTT.

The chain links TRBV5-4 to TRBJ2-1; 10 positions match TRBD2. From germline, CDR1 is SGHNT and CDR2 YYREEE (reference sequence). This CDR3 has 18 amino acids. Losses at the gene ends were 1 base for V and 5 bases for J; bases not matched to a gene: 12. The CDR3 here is CASSLSLAGAGGHNEQFF. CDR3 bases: TGTGCCAGCAGCTTGAGCCTAGCGGGGGCCGGGGGGCACAATGAGCAGTTCTTC. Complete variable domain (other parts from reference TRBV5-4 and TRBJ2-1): ETGVTQSPTHLIKTRGQQVTLRCSSQSGHNTVSWYQQALGQGPQFIFQYYREEENGRGNFPPRFSGLQFPNYSSELNVNALELDDSALYLCASSLSLAGAGGHNEQFFGPGTRLTVL.

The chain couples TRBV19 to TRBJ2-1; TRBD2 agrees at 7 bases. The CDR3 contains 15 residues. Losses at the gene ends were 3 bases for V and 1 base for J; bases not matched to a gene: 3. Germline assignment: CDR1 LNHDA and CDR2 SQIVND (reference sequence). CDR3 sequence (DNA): TGTGCCAGTAGTATGAGCGGGACTTCCTACAATGAGCAGTTCTTC. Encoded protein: CASSMSGTSYNEQFF.

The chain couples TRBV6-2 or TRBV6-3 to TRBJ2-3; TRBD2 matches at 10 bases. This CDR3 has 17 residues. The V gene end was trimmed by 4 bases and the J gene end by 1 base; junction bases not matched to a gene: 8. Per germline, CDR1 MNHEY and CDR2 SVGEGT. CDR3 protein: CASSLITSGVGTDTQYF. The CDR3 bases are TGTGCCAGCAGTTTGATAACTAGCGGGGTGGGCACAGATACGCAGTATTTT.

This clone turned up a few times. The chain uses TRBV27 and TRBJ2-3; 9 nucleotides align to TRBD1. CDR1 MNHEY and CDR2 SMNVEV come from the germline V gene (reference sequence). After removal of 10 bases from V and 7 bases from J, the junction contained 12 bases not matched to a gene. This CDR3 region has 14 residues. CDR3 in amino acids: CATKIGTGTYTQYF. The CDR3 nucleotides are TGTGCCACCAAAATCGGGACAGGGACTTATACGCAGTATTTT.

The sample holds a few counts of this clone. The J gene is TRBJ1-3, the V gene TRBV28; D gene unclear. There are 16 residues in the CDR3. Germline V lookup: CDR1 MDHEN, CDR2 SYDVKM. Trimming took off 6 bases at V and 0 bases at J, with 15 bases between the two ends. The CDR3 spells CASRSNRLSSGNTIYF. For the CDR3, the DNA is TGTGCCAGCAGGTCTAACCGTCTGAGCTCTGGAAACACCATATATTTT.